This T cell receptor beta chain is from a study of tumor and adjacent non-tumor tissue in lung cancer. Worth noting for this clonotype: One end of the junction does not line up with germline, which may come from a read error.

Germline CDR1 and CDR2: MGHRA and YSYEKL. The CDR3 is 17 residues long. The template was RNA from unsorted bulk tissue. Between August and November 2014, newly diagnosed, chemotherapy-naive lung cancer patients underwent thoracic surgery in China. Three rounds of nested PCR, following a modified ARM-PCR protocol, produced the TCRbeta library. TCRdb reanalysed the multiplex PCR reads using MiXCR and keeps one entry per CDR3 protein. The sample lists around 140,000 distinct CDR3 sequences; 60% to 70% were seen once. Sequencing was performed on lung tumor tissue. This receptor was identified in a man aged 60 to 75 with small cell lung cancer. V usage is TRBV4-1 and J usage is TRBJ1-2, with 10 bases that match TRBD1. CDR3 amino acids: CASSPFRDRGSYLGYTF. The CDR3 DNA reads as TGCGCAAGCAGCCCCTTCCGGGACAGGGGATCCTATTTAGGCTACACCTTC.